A single sample is the source of the 5 T cell receptor beta chains below, sequenced in a study of CD8 T cells in Susac syndrome. Random-hexamer reverse transcription was applied to roughly 0.45 to 1 ug RNA. Using its own MiXCR run on the immunoSEQ multiplex PCR reads, TCRdb lists one record per CDR3 protein. The table shows 300,000 to 350,000 distinct CDR3 sequences, with about 91% occurring only once. The sample taken for sequencing was CD4+ T cells from PBMCs. These receptors were obtained from a human donor with multiple sclerosis.

The V gene is TRBV9, the J gene TRBJ2-1; 12 nucleotides align to TRBD1. Trimming removed 0 bases from V and 9 bases from J; junction bases left unmatched: 4. This CDR3 is 15 amino acids long. The germline V gene encodes CDR1 SGDLS and CDR2 YYNGEE. CDR3 coding DNA: TGTGCCAGCAGCGTAGTACGGGACAGGGGGCTTGAGCAGTTCTTC. Residues: CASSVVRDRGLEQFF.

The CDR3 reads CASSYPTASGSYEQYF. Written as DNA, the CDR3 is TGTGCCAGCAGTTACCCGACGGCTAGCGGCTCCTACGAGCAGTACTTC. The chain carries TRBV6-5 and TRBJ2-7; 7 positions agree with TRBD2. Looked up from germline, CDR1 is MNHEY and CDR2 is SVGAGI. The ends lost 2 bases at V and 0 bases at J; junction bases unmatched: 7. This CDR3 is 16 amino acids long.

The chain has TRBV20-1 and TRBJ1-2; TRBD1 aligns across 7 bases. Germline V CDR1 and CDR2: DFQATT, SNEGSKA (reference sequence). This CDR3 comprises 16 residues. V shed 1 base, J shed 3 bases, and the junction held 11 bases outside the gene matches. CDR3 protein: CSARVTGAADYYGYTF. CDR3 in DNA: TGCAGTGCTAGAGTAACAGGGGCCGCTGACTACTATGGCTACACCTTC.

The chain is built from TRBV7-8 and TRBJ2-3; 7 bases are shared with TRBD2. Germline V gene sequence: CDR1 SGHVS, CDR2 FQNEAQ. The junction had 9 bases not matched to a gene; V was cut back by 5 bases and J by 13 bases. This CDR3 region has 12 residues. The DNA for the CDR3 is TGTGCCAGCAGCGGGGGGGTGGCGGGGAAGTATTTT. This sequence encodes CASSGGVAGKYF.

The CDR3 reads CASSVEIRGGPTDTQYF. In DNA, the CDR3 is TGTGCCAGCAGCGTAGAAATTCGCGGGGGACCCACAGATACGCAGTATTTT. The chain recombines TRBV9 with TRBJ2-3, with 7 nucleotides matching TRBD2. Germline lookup yields CDR1 SGDLS and CDR2 YYNGEE. With V trimmed by 0 bases and J by 2 bases, 9 bases remained unmatched. CDR3 length: 17 residues.